This TCR beta chain was captured by sequencing in a study of shared clonotypes between healthy human individuals. To note about this clone: Antigen specificity is unknown.

General study results and limits: Genetic and exposure-history diversity was limited by the small donor number.

The CDR3 is made up of 16 amino acids. CDR1 is SNHLY, CDR2 FYNNEI, per germline. V shed 2 bases and J 7 bases; nucleotides not matched to a gene: 7. Healthy adults negative for HIV, lacking recent acute infections or vaccinations, served as donors. Some clones are missing from TCRdb's copy, which holds only in-frame ones; the method was immunoSEQ multiplex PCR. The data contain about 2.4 million clones, over 85% of them seen just once; the ten biggest clones take up roughly 0.15%. This rearrangement joins TRBV2 to TRBJ1-6; 8 bases map to TRBD1. This clonotype was obtained from a man aged 18 to 29 in good health. Sequenced input: naive CD4+ T cells sorted from blood. Documented subset: CD45RA+ positively selected. In DNA, the CDR3 is TGTGCCAGCAGTGAACGAGCAGGGGGCGGGAATTCACCCCTCCACTTT. Protein product: CASSERAGGGNSPLHF.